The clone carrying this T cell receptor beta chain appeared a few times. Its antigen is as yet unknown. This CDR3 has 16 residues. CDR1 and CDR2 (germline): MNHEY, SMNVEV (reference sequence). Trimming left V 0 bases short and J 2 bases short, with 14 bases between. Researchers ran the PCR with 60 Vbeta and 13 Jbeta primers. Profiled with immunoSEQ multiplex PCR; TCRdb holds only in-frame clones, not every one. Of some 200,000 clones listed, roughly 87% were seen once; the top ten hold about 0.23%. The data belong to a study of cytomegalovirus exposure and HLA in healthy donors. Points from the study as a whole: A later analysis showed HLA-associated TCR beta chains outstripping equally common others in clonal expansion. A reported reduction in N-insertions relative to the approximately 690-donor mean was seen in an Asian-associated ancestry cluster in a later analysis. Looking again later, the authors saw that most CMV-associated TCR beta chains seemed HLA-restricted.

This TCR derives from a girl younger than two in good health and CMV-seronegative. Material: PBMCs. The V gene is TRBV27, the J gene TRBJ2-7; D may be TRBD1 (5 bases). CDR3 bases: TGTGCCAGCAGTTTATCAAGGAGTGACAGCCCCTACGAGCAGTACTTC. It specifies CASSLSRSDSPYEQYF.